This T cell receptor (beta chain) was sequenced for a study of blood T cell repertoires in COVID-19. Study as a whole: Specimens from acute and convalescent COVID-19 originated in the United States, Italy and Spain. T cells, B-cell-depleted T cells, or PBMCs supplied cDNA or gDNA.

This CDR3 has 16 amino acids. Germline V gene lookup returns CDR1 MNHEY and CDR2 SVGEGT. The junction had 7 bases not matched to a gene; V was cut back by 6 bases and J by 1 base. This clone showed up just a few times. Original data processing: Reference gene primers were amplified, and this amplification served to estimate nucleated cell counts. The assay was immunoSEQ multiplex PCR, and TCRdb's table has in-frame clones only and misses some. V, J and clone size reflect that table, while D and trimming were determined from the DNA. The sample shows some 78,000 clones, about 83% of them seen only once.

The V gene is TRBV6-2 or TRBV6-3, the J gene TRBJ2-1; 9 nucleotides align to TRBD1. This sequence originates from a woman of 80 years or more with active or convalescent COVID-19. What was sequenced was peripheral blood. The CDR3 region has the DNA TGTGCCAGCAGCCTACCGGGACAGGGTTCCTACAATGAGCAGTTCTTC. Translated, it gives CASSLPGQGSYNEQFF.